One and the same sample provided the 32 T cell receptor beta chains below, sequenced in a study of blood T cell repertoires in COVID-19. Method: immunoSEQ multiplex PCR; TCRdb's copy keeps in-frame clones and lacks some. The sample carries about 40,000 clones, 70% to 90% recorded once. Input material: peripheral blood. These receptors all come from a human donor in a cohort sampled during active or convalescent COVID-19. The donor label of this sample is uncertain.

In this sample, this clone turned up once. J is TRBJ2-2 and V is TRBV15; TRBD1 aligns across 9 bases. The CDR3 spans 15 residues. V trimming: 6 bases; J trimming: 3 bases; junction bases outside the gene matches: 5. Germline-derived CDR1 and CDR2 are LNHNV and YYDKDF (reference sequence). The CDR3 DNA reads TGTGCCACCAGACGGGACAGGGAGGACACCGGGGAGCTGTTTTTT. Protein product: CATRRDREDTGELFF.

This clone showed up just a few times. This chain joins TRBV3-1 (or the pseudogene TRBV3-2) and TRBJ2-2; no clear D gene. The germline gives CDR1 LGHDT, CDR2 YNNKEL (reference sequence). V was cut by 4 bases and J by 2 bases, with 2 bases left in between. This CDR3 contains 12 residues. In DNA, the CDR3 is TGTGCCAGCAGCCCTAACACCGGGGAGCTGTTTTTT. The encoded protein is CASSPNTGELFF.

The V call is TRBV13, the J call TRBJ2-1; TRBD2 agrees at 7 bases. V shed 0 bases and J 10 bases; nucleotides not matched to a gene: 0. CDR1 and CDR2 from the germline V gene are PRHDT and FYEKMQ (reference sequence). CDR3 size: 12 residues. The DNA of the CDR3 is TGTGCCAGCAGCTTAGGCGGGAGGGAGCAGTTCTTC. It specifies CASSLGGREQFF.

This CDR3 is CASSPGPQETQYF. The CDR3 region has the DNA TGTGCCAGCAGCCCTGGGCCCCAAGAGACCCAGTACTTC. The chain recombines TRBV7-2 with TRBJ2-5; D uncertain. The V gene lost 5 bases and the J gene lost 1 base, with 8 bases spanning the gap. The CDR3 consists of 13 residues. CDR1 and CDR2 (germline): SGHTA, FQGNSA.

This rearrangement joins TRBV9 to TRBJ2-1; 11 bases agree with TRBD2. This CDR3 has 15 residues. Germline V gene sequence: CDR1 SGDLS, CDR2 YYNGEE. V was clipped by 4 bases and J by 13 bases; unmatched bases: 13. The CDR3 loop is CASSPTSGKVQKQFF. The CDR3 DNA reads TGTGCCAGCAGCCCGACTAGCGGGAAGGTGCAAAAACAGTTCTTC.

This chain connects TRBV7-9 to TRBJ2-1; 14 bases match TRBD2. The CDR3 loop spans 16 amino acids. V shed 8 bases and J 10 bases; nucleotides not matched to a gene: 13. CDR1 and CDR2 from the germline V gene are SEHNR and FQNEAQ (reference sequence). The CDR3: CASGYGGTSGSKEQFF. DNA for the CDR3: TGTGCCAGCGGGTACGGAGGGACTAGCGGGAGTAAAGAGCAGTTCTTC.

V and J are TRBV7-2 and TRBJ2-1; TRBD2 agrees at 15 bases. Germline CDR1 and CDR2: SGHTA and FQGNSA. This CDR3 is 15 amino acids long. The V gene end was trimmed by 4 bases and the J gene end by 7 bases; junction bases not matched to a gene: 2. In nucleotides, the CDR3 is TGTGCCAGCAGCTCCGGGACTAGCGGGAGGAATGAGCAGTTCTTC. Translating gives CASSSGTSGRNEQFF. Using reference TRBV7-2 and TRBJ2-1 for the parts outside the CDR3, the full variable domain is GAGVSQSPSNKVTEKGKDVELRCDPISGHTALYWYRQSLGQGLEFLIYFQGNSAPDKSGLPSDRFSAERTGGSVSTLTIQRTQQEDSAVYLCASSSGTSGRNEQFFGPGTRLTVL.

CDR3 coding DNA: TGCAGCGTTCGTCAGGGGACCATGAACACTGAAGCTTTCTTT. Protein product: CSVRQGTMNTEAFF. This chain connects TRBV29-1 to TRBJ1-1; a possible D gene is TRBD1 (6 bases). The V and J ends lost 5 bases and 0 bases respectively, with 13 bases between them. CDR3 length: 14 amino acids. Germline V gene lookup returns CDR1 SQVTM and CDR2 ANQGSEA.

The chain has TRBV25-1 and TRBJ1-1; weak D call: TRBD1 (5 bases). The CDR3 has 14 amino acids. The ends were cut back, 2 bases at V and 10 bases at J, with 17 bases in the middle. CDR1 MGHDK and CDR2 SYGVNS come from the germline V gene. This CDR3 reads CASSEPGDSKRAFF. CDR3 nucleotides: TGTGCCAGCAGTGAACCCGGGGACTCGAAGAGAGCTTTCTTT.

This chain links TRBV27 with TRBJ2-7; D gene uncertain. The CDR3 has 13 residues. Germline CDR1 MNHEY, CDR2 SMNVEV (reference sequence). V was cut by 0 bases and J by 0 bases, with 3 bases left in between. DNA of the CDR3: TGTGCCAGCAGTTTATCCGGCTCCTACGAGCAGTACTTC. Translated, it gives CASSLSGSYEQYF.

The chain uses TRBV6-1 and TRBJ1-2; the match to TRBD1 covers 9 bases. The CDR3 sequence is 15 residues long. V lost 1 base and J lost 7; bases outside the gene matches: 7. CDR1 and CDR2 from the germline V gene are MNHNS and SASEGT. CDR3 bases: TGTGCCAGCAGTGAAGGCCAAACAGGGGGCATTGGCTACACCTTC. This codes for CASSEGQTGGIGYTF.

The rearrangement links TRBV27 to TRBJ1-2; perhaps TRBD1 as D (6 bases). Germline V gives CDR1 MNHEY, CDR2 SMNVEV (reference sequence). This CDR3 has 14 amino acids. With 3 bases removed from V and 7 bases from J, the gap between germline ends came to 15 bases. The DNA of the CDR3 is TGTGCCAGCAGTTTCGGTGGGCAGGGGAGTGGCTACACCTTC. As protein: CASSFGGQGSGYTF.

The chain employs TRBV7-2 and TRBJ2-1, with D maybe TRBD2 (5 bases). The CDR3 totals 13 residues. Germline CDR1 SGHTA, CDR2 FQGNSA. V lost 2 bases and J lost 6, with 8 bases in between. CDR3 in amino acids: CASSLNGVNEQFF. The CDR3 nucleotides read TGTGCCAGCAGCTTAAACGGGGTCAATGAGCAGTTCTTC.

The chain recombines TRBV4-1 with TRBJ2-1, with 8 bases aligning to TRBD2. With 1 base clipped from V and 4 bases from J, the junction kept 3 bases outside the gene matches. CDR1 and CDR2 from the germline V gene are MGHRA and YSYEKL. This CDR3 is built from 15 residues. CDR3 in amino acids: CASSQGREVYNEQFF. As DNA, the CDR3 is TGCGCCAGCAGCCAAGGGCGGGAGGTATACAATGAGCAGTTCTTC.

The chain employs TRBV7-9 and TRBJ2-1; maybe TRBD2 (6 bases). The germline V gene has CDR1 SEHNR and CDR2 FQNEAQ (reference sequence). V was trimmed by 5 bases and J by 5 bases, leaving 10 bases between them. This CDR3 region has 13 residues. The CDR3 DNA reads TGTGCCAGCAGCCCCGGACTACACAATGAGCAGTTCTTC. Its translation is CASSPGLHNEQFF.

This CDR3 is CASKKKGAGAPYNEQFF. The DNA of the CDR3 is TGTGCCAGTAAGAAAAAGGGCGCGGGAGCCCCCTACAATGAGCAGTTCTTC. The gene calls are TRBV19 and TRBJ2-1; 7 nucleotides align to TRBD2. CDR3 size: 17 residues. Germline V gene sequence: CDR1 LNHDA, CDR2 SQIVND (reference sequence). V gave up 7 bases and J gave up 2 bases; unmatched junction bases: 14.

The rearrangement joins TRBV30 to TRBJ1-5, with D unresolved. V lost 2 bases, J lost 0 bases, and 5 bases lay in between. This CDR3 has 13 residues. From germline, CDR1 is GTSNPN and CDR2 SVGIG (reference sequence). The CDR3 here is CAWSRSSNQPQHF. For the CDR3, the DNA is TGTGCCTGGAGTAGGAGTAGCAATCAGCCCCAGCATTTT.

The chain links TRBV9 to TRBJ1-3, with D possibly matching TRBD1 (5 bases). The CDR3 is 16 amino acids. V was pared by 2 bases and J by 0 bases, with 12 bases between. From germline, CDR1 is SGDLS and CDR2 YYNGEE. CDR3 sequence reads: CASSVSGSSSGNTIYF. The CDR3 coding sequence is TGTGCCAGCAGCGTCTCAGGGTCGAGCTCTGGAAACACCATATATTTT.

V is TRBV18 and J is TRBJ1-2, with D tentatively TRBD1 (5 bases). CDR1 is KGHSH, CDR2 LQKENI, per germline. The CDR3 totals 13 residues. Trimming pared 6 bases from V and 2 bases from J, leaving 10 bases between. Here the CDR3 reads CASSETVNYGYTF. The CDR3 bases are TGTGCCAGCTCCGAGACAGTAAACTATGGCTACACCTTC.

This rearrangement joins TRBV11-1 to TRBJ2-1, with D perhaps TRBD1 (5 bases). Germline assignment: CDR1 SGHAT and CDR2 FQDESV (reference sequence). The CDR3 consists of 14 residues. V was shortened by 5 bases and J by 7 bases, with 15 bases between the two germline ends. The CDR3 DNA reads TGTGCCAGCAGCCGGGCAGGGAATAGGAATGAGCAGTTCTTC. Residues: CASSRAGNRNEQFF.

This rearrangement joins TRBV11-2 to TRBJ1-5; D may be TRBD1 (5 bases). Germline V CDR1 and CDR2: SGHAT, FQNNGV. The germline V and J ends were trimmed by 4 bases and 7 bases, with 11 bases remaining between them. The CDR3 loop spans 13 amino acids. CDR3 coding DNA: TGTGCCAGCAGCTCGACAGAATCCCAGCCCCAGCATTTT. Its translation: CASSSTESQPQHF.

V is TRBV9 and J is TRBJ2-1; no definite D call. Germline V CDR1 and CDR2: SGDLS, YYNGEE. V lost 3 bases to trimming and J lost 4 bases, with 11 bases between them. This CDR3 contains 14 residues. For the CDR3, the DNA is TGTGCCAGCAGCGACTCGACTTTATACAATGAGCAGTTCTTC. Its protein is CASSDSTLYNEQFF.

The chain has TRBV2 and TRBJ1-2; no reliable D call. CDR3 length equals 13 residues. V was trimmed by 10 bases and J by 0 bases, leaving 12 bases between them. Per the germline V gene, CDR1 is SNHLY and CDR2 is FYNNEI. The CDR3 is CATSIIANYGYTF. The CDR3 nucleotides are TGTGCCACCTCTATTATCGCTAACTATGGCTACACCTTC.

V gene TRBV11-1 combines with J gene TRBJ2-7; maybe TRBD1 (6 bases). Trimming took 5 bases from V and 1 from J, leaving 12 bases between them. Looked up from germline, CDR1 is SGHAT and CDR2 is FQDESV (reference sequence). CDR3 length: 14 residues. The CDR3 is CASSPPTGSYEQYF. CDR3 DNA sequence: TGTGCCAGCAGCCCACCGACAGGATCCTACGAGCAGTACTTC.

V gene TRBV27 combines with J gene TRBJ2-1; 8 nucleotides agree with TRBD1. The CDR3 length is 12 residues. The J segment lost 12 bases and the V segment lost 6 bases, leaving 7 bases of the junction unmatched. In germline, CDR1 is MNHEY, CDR2 SMNVEV (reference sequence). CDR3 loop: CASSTTGTGQFF. The CDR3 DNA sequence: TGTGCCAGCAGCACCACCGGGACAGGGCAGTTCTTC.

J is TRBJ1-5 and V is TRBV6-5; 9 nucleotides match TRBD1. The germline V gene encodes CDR1 MNHEY and CDR2 SVGAGI. Trimming at V came to 5 bases and at J to 4 bases, leaving 6 bases not matched to a gene. The CDR3 runs to 15 residues. The CDR3 reads CASSPPGTGNQPQHF. The CDR3 nucleotides are TGTGCCAGCAGTCCCCCGGGGACAGGGAATCAGCCCCAGCATTTT.

V and J are TRBV6-5 and TRBJ1-1; no reliable D call. The V gene's germline CDR1 is MNHEY and CDR2 SVGAGI. Trimming pared 4 bases from V and 12 bases from J, leaving 18 bases between. This CDR3 contains 13 residues. This CDR3 is CASSSPDIFSTFF. The CDR3 DNA reads as TGTGCCAGCAGTTCCCCCGACATCTTCTCGACTTTCTTT.

This chain links TRBV19 with TRBJ2-3; TRBD2 might be the D (6 bases). The CDR3 extends over 14 amino acids. Trimming cost V 3 bases and J 3 bases, with 10 bases left between them. Per germline, CDR1 LNHDA and CDR2 SQIVND (reference sequence). The CDR3: CASSMGRTTDTQYF. Written as DNA, the CDR3 is TGTGCCAGTAGTATGGGGAGGACGACAGATACGCAGTATTTT.

This clone was seen once. Other DNA sequences within the sample encode an identical CDR3. The chain combines TRBV24-1 with TRBJ2-1; 9 bases are shared with TRBD2. There are 16 residues in the CDR3. Unmatched junction bases numbered 2, after V lost 2 bases and J lost 1 base. Germline loops: CDR1 KGHDR, CDR2 SFDVKD. In nucleotides, the CDR3 is TGTGCCACCAGTGATTCCCTAGCGGGGTCCTACAATGAGCAGTTCTTC. It is translated as CATSDSLAGSYNEQFF.

The V call is TRBV5-6, the J call TRBJ2-2; 10 nucleotides agree with TRBD1. The length of the CDR3 is 15 residues. Trimming at V came to 3 bases and at J to 3 bases, leaving 2 bases not matched to a gene. Germline V lookup: CDR1 SGHDT, CDR2 YYEEEE. The CDR3 here is CASSWGTGDTGELFF. For the CDR3, the DNA is TGTGCCAGCAGCTGGGGGACAGGGGACACCGGGGAGCTGTTTTTT. The variable domain in full, with the rest retrieved from reference TRBV5-6 and TRBJ2-2, is DAGVTQSPTHLIKTRGQQVTLRCSPKSGHDTVSWYQQALGQGPQFIFQYYEEEERQRGNFPDRFSGHQFPNYSSELNVNALLLGDSALYLCASSWGTGDTGELFFGEGSRLTVL.

The chain couples TRBV4-3 to TRBJ2-5; 7 bases are shared with TRBD1. Per germline, CDR1 LGHNA and CDR2 YSLEER. V dropped 0 bases and J dropped 2; count of bases not matched to a gene: 3. The CDR3 has 15 amino acids. The CDR3 here is CASSQDLRGQETQYF. Here the CDR3 DNA reads TGCGCCAGCAGCCAAGATCTCAGGGGGCAAGAGACCCAGTACTTC.

CDR3 nucleotides: TGTGCCAGCAGTCCTGCCGGACAGGGGATCGGGCGCCAAAATCAGCCCCAGCATTTT. It is translated as CASSPAGQGIGRQNQPQHF. This sequence joins TRBV6-6 and TRBJ1-5; 9 bases are shared with TRBD1. Germline CDR1 MNHNY, CDR2 SVGAGI (reference sequence). V lost 5 bases, J lost 4 bases, and 18 bases stayed unmatched. The CDR3 sequence is 19 residues long.